Below, one TCR beta chain is given with its context. Its target is unknown. Genomic DNA belonging to each subset was distributed in equal measure over several immunoSEQ plates. Sequencing used immunoSEQ multiplex PCR; TCRdb keeps in-frame clones, though not all of them. The sample lists fewer than 1.8 million clones; 98% to 99% were seen once. The record originates from a study of shared clonotypes between healthy human individuals. General study findings and limits: Some clonotypes were shared by all four sorted-subset donors, while others were not shared. The non-shared ones had lower generation probabilities than the shared ones. Naive subsets generally exceeded memory subsets in estimated richness. Among donors, sharing of clonotypes was expected to be affected by sequencing depth.

The CDR3 spans 14 residues. Trimming removed 5 bases at V and 0 bases at J, with 7 bases between. From germline, CDR1 is MNHEY and CDR2 SVGAGI. The sequenced sample consisted of naive CD4+ T cells sorted from blood. Subset noted: CD45RA+ positively selected. The chain joins TRBV6-5 to TRBJ1-4; D is possibly TRBD1 (5 bases). This clonotype originated in a man younger than 40 in good health. The CDR3 DNA is TGTGCCAGCAGTGCGACAGCAACTAATGAAAAACTGTTTTTT. Translation gives CASSATATNEKLFF.